The rows below give T cell receptor beta chains drawn from one sample of a study of cytomegalovirus exposure and HLA in healthy donors. Libraries were prepared by immunoSEQ multiplex PCR; TCRdb keeps only in-frame clonotypes and omits some of them. Among 130,000 to 150,000 clones listed, 80% were seen once. Sequencing was done on a sample of PBMCs. These TCRs come from a woman in her twenties or thirties in good health and CMV-seronegative. Each CDR3 is given with its conserved first and last residue. D genes are given only for firm matches. Size is omitted from some rows. Given values are once, few, many or a class for expanded clones.

TRBJ2-2 TRBV4-1 few 16 NA CASSQGYGLFTGELFF TGCGCCAGCAGCCAAGGTTACGGACTTTTCACCGGGGAGCTGTTTTTT
TRBJ1-3 TRBV5-8 NA 16 NA CASSLAGIIFGNTIYF TGTGCCAGCAGCTTGGCGGGGATCATCTTTGGAAACACCATATATTTT
TRBJ2-3 TRBV7-9 NA 13 NA CSSSRTEADTQYF TGTTCCAGCAGCCGGACAGAAGCCGATACGCAGTATTTT
TRBJ2-6 TRBV28 NA 16 TRBD1 CASSDRVLSGANVLTF TGTGCCAGCAGTGACAGGGTACTATCTGGGGCCAACGTCCTGACTTTC
TRBJ1-1 TRBV10-2 NA 13 NA CASSSTANTEAFF TGCGCCAGCAGCTCGACAGCGAACACTGAAGCTTTCTTT
TRBJ1-1 TRBV27 few 14 NA CASSRGTLNTEAFF TGTGCCAGCAGCCGGGGGACGTTGAACACTGAAGCTTTCTTT
TRBJ1-2 TRBV18 NA 15 NA CASSPPEEGVYGYTF TGTGCCAGCTCACCACCAGAAGAGGGGGTGTATGGCTACACCTTC
TRBJ1-2 TRBV6-6 NA 13 NA CASSSPFGGGYTF TGTGCCAGCAGCTCGCCCTTCGGAGGCGGCTACACCTTC
TRBJ2-3 TRBV7-6 NA 14 TRBD2 CASSLRASGDTQYF TGTGCCAGCAGCTTACGGGCTAGCGGGGATACGCAGTATTTT
TRBJ1-1 TRBV15 NA 11 NA CATSRDSFTFF TGTGCCACCAGCAGAGATAGTTTTACTTTCTTT
TRBJ2-2 TRBV12-5 NA 17 TRBD1 CASGLGTGQGWSGELFF TGTGCTAGTGGTTTGGGAACCGGACAGGGGTGGTCCGGGGAGCTGTTTTTT
TRBJ2-7 TRBV15 NA 16 NA CATSRDLEGGSYEQYF TGTGCCACCAGCAGAGATCTGGAAGGGGGCTCCTACGAGCAGTACTTC
TRBJ1-4 TRBV29-1 NA 15 NA CSVEITGATNEKLFF TGCAGCGTTGAAATCACGGGGGCAACTAATGAAAAACTGTTTTTT
TRBJ2-1 TRBV5-1 NA 17 TRBD2 CASSLALAGSSYNEQFF TGCGCCAGCAGCTTGGCACTAGCGGGTAGCTCCTACAATGAGCAGTTCTTC
TRBJ2-7 TRBV4-1 NA 15 TRBD1 CASSQTGDSSYEQYF TGCGCCAGCAGCCAAACCGGGGACAGCTCCTACGAGCAGTACTTC
TRBJ2-6 TRBV2 NA 17 NA CASKNQAMLSGANVLTF TGTGCCAGCAAGAACCAGGCTATGCTCTCTGGGGCCAACGTCCTGACTTTC
TRBJ2-1 TRBV19 NA 13 TRBD2 CASSISSGNEQFF TGTGCCAGTAGTATATCTAGCGGCAATGAGCAGTTCTTC
TRBJ2-2 TRBV7-8 NA 13 NA CASSSREAGELFF TGTGCCAGCAGCTCCAGGGAAGCCGGGGAGCTGTTTTTT
TRBJ2-3 TRBV7-8 once 20 TRBD2 CASSLVVLSGGATSTDTQYF TGTGCCAGCAGCTTAGTAGTGTTGAGCGGGGGGGCTACTAGCACAGATACGCAGTATTTT
TRBJ1-2 TRBV6-4 NA 14 NA CASSDSYRSGGYTF TGTGCCAGCAGTGACTCATACCGCTCCGGGGGCTACACCTTC
TRBJ1-5 TRBV28 NA 12 NA CASSLPGQPQHF TGTGCCAGCAGTCTCCCAGGTCAGCCCCAGCATTTT
TRBJ2-2 TRBV7-2 NA 14 NA CASSLGQNTGELFF TGTGCCAGCAGCTTAGGACAGAACACCGGGGAGCTGTTTTTT
TRBJ2-1 TRBV2 NA 14 TRBD2 CASQRLAGGNEQFF TGTGCCAGTCAAAGGCTAGCGGGTGGTAATGAGCAGTTCTTC
TRBJ2-4 TRBV10-3 few 15 TRBD1 CAISETGTGLWEQYF TGTGCCATCAGTGAAACCGGGACAGGGCTCTGGGAGCAGTACTTC
TRBJ2-2 TRBV7-9 NA 15 NA CSSSSQSASPGELFF TGTTCCAGCAGCTCCCAGTCCGCCTCCCCCGGGGAGCTGTTTTTT
TRBJ1-5 TRBV2 NA 17 TRBD1 CASGTVFILGSNQPQHF TGTGCGAGCGGGACAGTGTTTATCTTGGGTAGCAATCAGCCCCAGCATTTT
TRBJ2-4 TRBV4-1 NA 17 TRBD2 CASSQELSGVVKNIQYF TGCGCCAGCAGCCAAGAATTGAGCGGGGTAGTAAAAAACATTCAGTACTTC
TRBJ2-2 TRBV5-1 NA 14 TRBD1 CASSEGQGTGELFF TGCGCCAGCAGCGAGGGACAGGGGACCGGGGAGCTGTTTTTT
TRBJ1-6 TRBV28 NA 15 TRBD1 CASSETGFYNSPLHF TGTGCCAGCAGTGAGACAGGGTTTTATAATTCACCCCTCCACTTT
TRBJ2-3 TRBV7-3 NA 15 TRBD2 CASSRPGLAGGTQYF TGTGCCAGCAGCCGGCCGGGACTAGCGGGCGGAACGCAGTATTTT
TRBJ2-5 TRBV4-1 once 18 NA CASSQEWGHKTIQETQYF TGCGCCAGCAGCCAAGAATGGGGACACAAAACGATCCAAGAGACCCAGTACTTC
TRBJ1-5 TRBV6-1 NA 15 TRBD1 CASSVVAGGSQPQHF TGTGCCAGCAGTGTTGTTGCAGGGGGCAGTCAGCCCCAGCATTTT
TRBJ1-1 TRBV30 once 12 NA CAWSVRGPEAFF TGTGCCTGGAGTGTACGCGGGCCTGAAGCTTTCTTT
TRBJ2-1 TRBV19 NA 15 TRBD1 CASSVVQGARNEQFF TGTGCCAGTAGTGTCGTCCAGGGGGCGAGGAATGAGCAGTTCTTC
TRBJ1-5 TRBV27 NA 16 NA CASSLVATHSNQPQHF TGTGCCAGCAGTTTAGTGGCAACCCATAGCAATCAGCCCCAGCATTTT
TRBJ1-4 TRBV10-1 NA 13 NA CASSTGSNEKLFF TGCGCCAGCTCCACAGGGTCTAATGAAAAACTGTTTTTT
TRBJ2-3 TRBV29-1 NA 15 TRBD2 CSVEDQTSGGHTQYF TGCAGCGTTGAAGATCAGACTAGCGGGGGGCATACGCAGTATTTT
TRBJ1-2 TRBV30 NA 16 NA CAWSVLGPGWAYGYTF TGTGCCTGGAGTGTACTTGGGCCAGGGTGGGCCTATGGCTACACCTTC
TRBJ1-3 TRBV7-9 NA 16 NA CASSPAGGRLGNTIYF TGTGCCAGCAGTCCTGCGGGGGGTAGACTCGGAAACACCATATATTTT
TRBJ2-7 TRBV28 few 14 TRBD2 CASSSPGRVREQYF TGTGCCAGCAGTTCGCCGGGGAGGGTACGCGAGCAGTACTTC
TRBJ2-1 TRBV2 NA 13 NA CASSVETRSEQFF TGTGCCAGCAGTGTCGAGACTAGGAGTGAGCAGTTCTTC
TRBJ2-1 TRBV7-3 NA 14 NA CASSSGTDFSEQFF TGTGCCAGCAGCTCCGGGACTGACTTCAGCGAGCAGTTCTTC
TRBJ1-1 TRBV4-1 NA 14 NA CASSGPLRGTEAFF TGCGCCAGCAGCGGCCCCCTCCGAGGGACTGAAGCTTTCTTT
TRBJ2-3 TRBV18 NA 15 TRBD1 CASSPLTGGTDTQYF TGTGCCAGCTCACCTTTGACAGGGGGTACAGATACGCAGTATTTT
TRBJ1-2 TRBV6-1 NA 14 TRBD1 CASATGADYYGYTF TGTGCCAGCGCCACAGGGGCGGACTACTATGGCTACACCTTC
TRBJ2-5 TRBV29-1 NA 11 NA CSGIQEETQYF TGCAGCGGTATACAGGAGGAGACCCAGTACTTC
TRBJ1-4 TRBV2 NA 15 TRBD1 CASRLSRGRGEKLFF TGTGCCAGCAGACTATCTAGGGGGCGCGGGGAAAAACTGTTTTTT
TRBJ1-1 TRBV27 NA 16 TRBD1 CASSSFGRGADTEAFF TGTGCCAGCAGTTCCTTTGGCAGGGGGGCTGACACTGAAGCTTTCTTT
TRBJ2-7 TRBV10-3 NA 17 NA CATKTFESPRRSYEQYF TGTGCCACCAAAACCTTTGAGAGCCCCCGGAGGTCCTACGAGCAGTACTTC
TRBJ2-5 TRBV19 NA 14 TRBD1 CASSIWDSQETQYF TGTGCCAGTAGTATTTGGGACAGCCAAGAGACCCAGTACTTC
TRBJ1-6 TRBV7-3 NA 16 NA CASSTRVRPYNSPLHF TGTGCCAGCAGCACTCGGGTGAGGCCCTATAATTCACCCCTCCACTTT
TRBJ2-1 TRBV4-3 NA 18 TRBD1 CASSQDLPDRESYNEQFF TGCGCCAGCAGCCAAGATCTCCCCGACAGGGAGTCCTACAATGAGCAGTTCTTC
TRBJ2-2 TRBV18 NA 15 NA CASSPGFANTGELFF TGTGCCAGCTCACCGGGCTTCGCGAACACCGGGGAGCTGTTTTTT
TRBJ2-5 TRBV27 NA 14 NA CASSLRRGHGAQYF TGTGCCAGCAGTTTAAGGCGCGGCCACGGGGCCCAGTACTTC
TRBJ1-3 TRBV5-1 once 15 TRBD1 CASRLTDRAGNTIYF TGCGCCAGCAGGCTTACCGACAGGGCTGGAAACACCATATATTTT
TRBJ2-4 TRBV29-1 NA 15 NA CSVERLQAGKNIQYF TGCAGCGTTGAGAGACTGCAAGCGGGCAAAAACATTCAGTACTTC